This T cell receptor (beta chain) is from a study of cytomegalovirus exposure and HLA in healthy donors. Overall study context: Researchers found that less than 90% of a few hundred genotyped donors fell within the Caucasian-associated ancestry cluster.

Primers for the PCR totalled 60 Vbeta and 13 Jbeta. The method was immunoSEQ multiplex PCR; TCRdb's version includes in-frame clones alone and lacks a portion of them. The sample has approximately 170,000 clones; roughly three quarters are singletons. The CDR3 spans 12 residues. In germline, CDR1 is LNHDA, CDR2 SQIVND (reference sequence). The ends were cut back, 4 bases at V and 5 bases at J, with 8 bases in the middle. In its sample, this clone was seen a few times. The chain links TRBV19 to TRBJ1-2; D remains ambiguous. The TCR sequence derives from a woman aged 40 to 50 in good health and CMV-seropositive. The specimen was PBMCs. The CDR3 DNA is TGTGCCAGTAGTAGTTCTCCGTATGGCTACACCTTC. This encodes CASSSSPYGYTF.